Presented here are 14 T cell receptor beta chains from one specimen sequenced in a study of CD8+CD57+ T cells in acquired aplastic anemia. The template used for profiling TCR beta VDJ and CDR3 was genomic DNA. MiXCR was run by TCRdb on the reads, yielding one entry per CDR3 protein. The sample yields about 220,000 distinct CDR3 sequences, 30% to 35% seen once. The sample was sorted CD4+, CD8+, or CD8+CD57+ T cells (not recorded which) from PBMCs. These TCRs come from a human donor in good health, serving as a control.

The V gene is TRBV12-3 or TRBV12-4, the J gene TRBJ1-4; perhaps TRBD1 as D (5 bases). Trimming cost V 0 bases and J 7 bases, with 12 bases left between them. The CDR3 consists of 15 residues. CDR3 nucleotides: TGTGCCAGCAGTTTAGCCGCGTCTAGGGGTGAAAAACTGTTTTTT. Protein product: CASSLAASRGEKLFF.

The chain uses TRBV29-1 and TRBJ2-1; the D is unclear. CDR3 size: 12 residues. With 4 bases removed from V and 2 bases from J, the gap between germline ends came to 6 bases. The germline V gene encodes CDR1 SQVTM and CDR2 ANQGSEA. This CDR3 reads CSVGHPYNEQFF. CDR3 coding DNA: TGCAGCGTTGGCCATCCCTACAATGAGCAGTTCTTC.

The chain employs TRBV24-1 and TRBJ2-1; D is unresolved. Germline V gene lookup returns CDR1 KGHDR and CDR2 SFDVKD. This CDR3 region has 12 residues. The V and J ends lost 3 bases and 8 bases respectively, with 7 bases between them. The CDR3 here is CATSDPLYEQFF. Written as DNA, the CDR3 is TGTGCCACCAGTGATCCTCTGTATGAGCAGTTCTTC.

This clonotype was detected many times. The chain uses TRBV25-1 and TRBJ2-2, with D possibly being TRBD2 (5 bases). The germline V gene has CDR1 MGHDK and CDR2 SYGVNS. This CDR3 region has 16 residues. Trimming shortened V by 2 bases and J by 3 bases, and 13 bases separated the two germline ends. The DNA of the CDR3 is TGTGCCAGCAGTGAAAAAACCGGACTGTACACCGGGGAGCTGTTTTTT. Its protein product is CASSEKTGLYTGELFF.

With respect to this clonotype: This may stem from a read error, because a much larger clone lies one nucleotide away. This chain joins TRBV19 and TRBJ2-3; the match to TRBD2 covers 11 bases. This CDR3 has 17 residues. Losses at the gene ends were 5 bases for V and 3 bases for J; bases not matched to a gene: 10. CDR1 is LNHDA and CDR2 is SQIVND in the germline V gene (reference sequence). The CDR3 sequence: CASSVASGGPRTDTQYF. The CDR3 bases are TGTGCCAGTAGTGTGGCTAGCGGGGGGCCAAGAACAGATACGCAGTATTTT.

In the case of this clonotype: A much larger clone is a single base away; this may be a read error. The chain joins TRBV19 to TRBJ2-1; possible D gene TRBD1, 6 bases. CDR3 length: 16 amino acids. Looked up from germline, CDR1 is LNHDA and CDR2 is SQIVND (reference sequence). The CDR3 region has the DNA TGTGCCAGTAGTCAGGGGTACAGCAACTCCTACAATGAGCAGCTCTTC. Translation: CASSQGYSNSYNEQLF.

Many counts were recorded for this clonotype. The chain links TRBV19 to TRBJ2-5; 14 bases align to TRBD2. Germline V gene lookup returns CDR1 LNHDA and CDR2 SQIVND (reference sequence). The CDR3 spans 16 residues. Losses at the gene ends were 5 bases for V and 5 bases for J; bases not matched to a gene: 7. The CDR3 DNA follows: TGTGCCAGTAGTGCCTGGACTAGCGGGAGGAAGGAGACCCAGTACTTC. Protein sequence: CASSAWTSGRKETQYF.

The V call is TRBV19, the J call TRBJ2-7, with D tentatively TRBD2 (6 bases). CDR1 and CDR2 (germline): LNHDA, SQIVND (reference sequence). This CDR3 is 15 amino acids long. Trimming stripped 5 bases from V and 4 bases from J, with 18 bases between. For the CDR3, the DNA is TGTGCCAGTAGTCAAGACAGCATCGGGGGTTACGAGCAGTACTTC. Its protein is CASSQDSIGGYEQYF.

This clonotype was detected only once. The chain employs TRBV11-2 and TRBJ1-2; D remains ambiguous. Germline V gene sequence: CDR1 SGHAT, CDR2 FQNNGV. Trimming removed 0 bases at V and 0 bases at J, with 14 bases between. This CDR3 has 17 amino acids. Here the CDR3 reads CASSLEVFLCANYGYTF. The CDR3 DNA reads TGTGCCAGCAGCTTAGAAGTATTCTTATGTGCTAACTATGGCTACACCTTC. The full variable domain, its missing parts supplied by reference TRBV11-2 and TRBJ1-2, is EAGVAQSPRYKIIEKRQSVAFWCNPISGHATLYWYQQILGQGPKLLIQFQNNGVVDDSQLPKDRFSAERLKGVDSTLKIQPAKLEDSAVYLCASSLEVFLCANYGYTFGSGTRLTVV.

On this clonotype itself: In this CDR3 the conserved last residue, phenylalanine or tryptophan, is missing, so a read error is likely. No DNA is shown, since the ends of the CDR3 on it are uncertain; the CDR3 is the one TCRdb lists. The V call is TRBV25-1, the J call TRBJ1-6. CDR1 is MGHDK and CDR2 is SYGVNS in the germline V gene. The length of the CDR3 is 14 amino acids, counting both ends. The CDR3 region is CASSDYRDYTPPHL.

The CDR3, as DNA: TGTGCCAGCAGCCCACAGGGGGGCGGTACTGAAGCTTTCTTT. Translating it yields CASSPQGGGTEAFF. The chain uses TRBV2 and TRBJ1-1; 8 bases match TRBD1. Germline trimming cut 6 bases from V and 5 bases from J; bases unmatched to any gene: 8. The CDR3 consists of 14 residues. Germline V gene lookup returns CDR1 SNHLY and CDR2 FYNNEI.

This clonotype was detected only a few times. The J gene is TRBJ1-4, the V gene TRBV7-9; D uncertain. Trimming cost V 5 bases and J 4 bases, with 14 bases left between them. This CDR3 is 15 amino acids long. Germline lookup yields CDR1 SEHNR and CDR2 FQNEAQ (reference sequence). The CDR3 region has the DNA TGTGCCAGCAGCCCCAGGCCGGGGAGTAATGAAAAACTGTTTTTT. Its protein product is CASSPRPGSNEKLFF.

The V call is TRBV2, the J call TRBJ2-5; the D gene is possibly TRBD2 (5 bases). The CDR3 loop spans 11 amino acids. Per germline, CDR1 SNHLY and CDR2 FYNNEI. V lost 7 bases and J lost 3, with 6 bases in between. The CDR3 DNA reads as TGTGCCAGCATGCGGGAAGAGACCCAGTACTTC. This codes for CASMREETQYF.

In this sample, this clonotype turned up many times. The J gene is TRBJ2-5, the V gene TRBV14; D possibly uses TRBD1 or TRBD2 (6 bases each). CDR1 SGHDN and CDR2 FVKESK come from the germline V gene. The CDR3 consists of 16 residues. The V end lost 4 bases, the J end lost 7 bases, and 22 bases lay between the germline ends. Here the CDR3 DNA reads TGTGCCAGCAGCCCCCAGACAGGCAGGATCGGGGGGACCCAGTACTTC. It encodes CASSPQTGRIGGTQYF.